The 13 T cell receptor beta chains below come from one sample, sequenced in a study of blood T cell repertoires in COVID-19. Clones were sequenced by immunoSEQ multiplex PCR, and TCRdb holds only the in-frame ones, with some missing. The table has approximately 41,000 clones, about 90% seen once. Sequences were obtained from peripheral blood. The receptors shown here come from a woman in her thirties or forties with acute or convalescent COVID-19.

This clone was seen only a few times. The chain has TRBV2 and TRBJ1-5; D remains ambiguous. The V end lost 2 bases, the J end lost 0 bases, and 5 bases lay between the germline ends. This CDR3 has 14 amino acids. Germline CDR1 SNHLY, CDR2 FYNNEI. The CDR3 region has the DNA TGTGCCAGCAGTGAATCTAATAGCAATCAGCCCCAGCATTTT. Translated, it gives CASSESNSNQPQHF.

This clone was counted a single time. The chain combines TRBV28 with TRBJ1-5, with a possible D match to TRBD1 (5 bases). V was cut by 1 base and J by 5 bases, with 9 bases left in between. The CDR3 runs to 14 residues. Germline CDR1 MDHEN, CDR2 SYDVKM. CDR3 in amino acids: CASSLSGVHQPQHF. CDR3 nucleotides: TGTGCCAGCAGTTTATCGGGGGTGCATCAGCCCCAGCATTTT.

V and J are TRBV4-2 and TRBJ2-5; 9 nucleotides line up with TRBD2. The ends lost 0 bases at V and 4 bases at J; junction bases unmatched: 0. From germline, CDR1 is LGHNA and CDR2 YNFKEQ. CDR3 length: 14 amino acids. The CDR3 spells CASSQELAGETQYF. Written as DNA, the CDR3 is TGTGCCAGCAGCCAAGAACTAGCGGGAGAGACCCAGTACTTC.

The rearrangement joins TRBV24-1 to TRBJ1-1; 7 bases line up with TRBD1. The CDR3 is made up of 14 amino acids. Per the germline V gene, CDR1 is KGHDR and CDR2 is SFDVKD. V was pared by 5 bases and J by 1 base, with 3 bases of the junction left unmatched. In nucleotides, the CDR3 is TGTGCCACCAGTGGGACAGGTACGAACACTGAAGCTTTCTTT. Protein: CATSGTGTNTEAFF.

CDR3: CASSIPAGVNEKLFF. The CDR3 DNA is TGTGCCAGCTCTATCCCGGCGGGGGTTAATGAAAAACTGTTTTTT. The V call is TRBV18, the J call TRBJ1-4; weak D call: TRBD1 (5 bases). The CDR3 covers 15 residues. Germline values: CDR1 KGHSH, CDR2 LQKENI. Trimming took off 6 bases at V and 4 bases at J, with 15 bases between the two ends. Full variable domain (remainder filled in from reference TRBV18 and TRBJ1-4): NAGVMQNPRHLVRRRGQEARLRCSPMKGHSHVYWYRQLPEEGLKFMVYLQKENIIDESGMPKERFSAEFPKEGPSILRIQQVVRGDSAAYFCASSIPAGVNEKLFFGSGTQLSVL.

This clone was detected once. The V call is TRBV10-1, the J call TRBJ2-5, with 7 bases fitting TRBD1. V lost 2 bases and J lost 1; bases outside the gene matches: 1. CDR3 size: 14 residues. The germline CDR1 and CDR2 sequences are WNHNN and SYGVQD (reference sequence). Here the CDR3 reads CASSENRGQETQYF. For the CDR3, the DNA is TGCGCCAGCAGTGAGAACAGGGGCCAAGAGACCCAGTACTTC.

The chain carries TRBV5-4 and TRBJ1-2; 7 bases map to TRBD1. The CDR3 is made up of 13 amino acids. Germline trimming cut 4 bases from V and 2 bases from J; bases unmatched to any gene: 2. Germline-derived CDR1 and CDR2 are SGHNT and YYREEE (reference sequence). The CDR3 sequence is CASSPGQNYGYTF. CDR3 in DNA: TGTGCCAGCAGCCCGGGACAGAACTATGGCTACACCTTC.

The CDR3 region is CASRTGNEQYF. CDR3 bases: TGTGCCAGCAGAACAGGTAACGAGCAGTACTTC. The chain has TRBV6-6 and TRBJ2-7; TRBD1 might be the D (5 bases). Trimming left V 6 bases short and J 5 bases short, with 8 bases between. The length of the CDR3 is 11 residues. Germline CDR1 and CDR2: MNHNY and SVGAGI (reference sequence).

There are a few counts of this clone. The chain has TRBV5-4 and TRBJ2-7; 10 positions agree with TRBD2. The germline V gene has CDR1 SGHNT and CDR2 YYREEE (reference sequence). This CDR3 has 15 residues. The junction had 5 bases not matched to a gene; V was cut back by 0 bases and J by 5 bases. CDR3 bases: TGTGCCAGCAGCTTGGAGGTAGCGGGAGGCCACGAGCAGTACTTC. Amino acid sequence: CASSLEVAGGHEQYF.

The genes are TRBV12-3 or TRBV12-4 and TRBJ2-7; D is perhaps TRBD2 (6 bases). Trimming left V 6 bases short and J 4 bases short, with 10 bases between. This CDR3 comprises 12 residues. CDR3 protein: CASSPSGYEQYF. For the CDR3, the DNA is TGTGCCAGCAGCCCCAGCGGGTACGAGCAGTACTTC.

Only one count was recorded for this clone. The chain carries TRBV3-1 (or the pseudogene TRBV3-2) and TRBJ1-1; 8 bases align to TRBD1. The germline V gene encodes CDR1 LGHDT and CDR2 YNNKEL (reference sequence). V shed 4 bases, J shed 10 bases, and the junction held 5 bases outside the gene matches. CDR3 length equals 12 residues. CDR3 nucleotide sequence: TGTGCCAGCAGCCCCTCCGACAGGGGAGCTTTCTTT. Translating it yields CASSPSDRGAFF.

This chain connects TRBV29-1 to TRBJ1-3; no definite D call. This CDR3 has 12 amino acids. Germline V lookup: CDR1 SQVTM, CDR2 ANQGSEA. With 4 bases removed from V and 4 bases from J, the gap between germline ends came to 8 bases. CDR3 residues: CSVGQSGNTIYF. The CDR3, as DNA: TGCAGCGTTGGGCAGTCCGGAAACACCATATATTTT.

The V gene is TRBV28, the J gene TRBJ1-5; maybe TRBD1 (5 bases). V was cut by 8 bases and J by 2 bases, with 16 bases left in between. Germline lookup yields CDR1 MDHEN and CDR2 SYDVKM. This CDR3 is 15 amino acids long. As DNA, the CDR3 is TGTGCCAGCTCCACTCCAGGGTTTGGCAATCAGCCCCAGCATTTT. Its translation is CASSTPGFGNQPQHF.